This T cell receptor (beta chain) was observed in a study of shared clonotypes between healthy human individuals. Study-level results: A small donor pool kept down the genetic and exposure-history diversity that was represented.

Original handling: Filtering of immunoSEQ junctional sequences could not match full-length read filtering. Only in-frame clones appear in the TCRdb table, and some are missing; sequencing was by immunoSEQ multiplex PCR. The D gene and trimming were derived from the DNA, and the V and J assignments and clone size from that table. This table holds about half a million clones, over 70% found once. Every one of the donors was a Caucasian adult that lived in Nashville, Tennessee. The J segment lost 3 bases and the V segment lost 6 bases, leaving 6 bases of the junction unmatched. The CDR3 extends over 14 amino acids. Looked up from germline, CDR1 is SQVTM and CDR2 is ANQGSEA. Notes on this clone: The antigen is unknown. This sequence is one base from a far larger clone and is likely a read error.

Sequencing used PBMCs. The source is a woman in her forties in good health. Some clones in this sample may be carry-over from other donors' samples. This chain links TRBV29-1 with TRBJ2-2; 8 positions agree with TRBD1. The chain's CDR3 is CSVRGLTDTGELFF. The DNA of the CDR3 is TGCAGCGTCAGGGGGCTAACTGACACCGGGGAGCTGTTTTTT.